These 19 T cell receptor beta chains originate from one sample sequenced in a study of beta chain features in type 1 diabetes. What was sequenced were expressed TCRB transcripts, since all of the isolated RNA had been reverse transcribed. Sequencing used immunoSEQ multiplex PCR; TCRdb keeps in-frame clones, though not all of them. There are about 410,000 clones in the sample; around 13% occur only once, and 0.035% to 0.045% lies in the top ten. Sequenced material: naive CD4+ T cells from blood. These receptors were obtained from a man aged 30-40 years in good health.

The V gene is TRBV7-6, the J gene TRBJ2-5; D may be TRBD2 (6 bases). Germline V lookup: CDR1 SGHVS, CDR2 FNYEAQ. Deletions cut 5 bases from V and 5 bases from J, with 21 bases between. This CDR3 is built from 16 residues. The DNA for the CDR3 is TGTGCCAGCAGCCCTACGGGAGCAGTTGAGCAGGAGACCCAGTACTTC. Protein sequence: CASSPTGAVEQETQYF.

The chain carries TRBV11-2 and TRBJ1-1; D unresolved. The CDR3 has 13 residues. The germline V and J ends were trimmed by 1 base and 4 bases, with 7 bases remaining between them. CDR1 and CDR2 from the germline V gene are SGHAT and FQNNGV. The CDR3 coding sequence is TGTGCCAGCAGCTTAGGTCTTGGCACTGAAGCTTTCTTT. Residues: CASSLGLGTEAFF.

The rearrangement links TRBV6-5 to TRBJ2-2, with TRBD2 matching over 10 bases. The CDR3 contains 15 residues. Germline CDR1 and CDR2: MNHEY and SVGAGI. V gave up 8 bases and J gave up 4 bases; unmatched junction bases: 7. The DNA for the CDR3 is TGTGCCAGCGAGCTTAGCGGGAGGTTCACCGGGGAGCTGTTTTTT. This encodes CASELSGRFTGELFF.

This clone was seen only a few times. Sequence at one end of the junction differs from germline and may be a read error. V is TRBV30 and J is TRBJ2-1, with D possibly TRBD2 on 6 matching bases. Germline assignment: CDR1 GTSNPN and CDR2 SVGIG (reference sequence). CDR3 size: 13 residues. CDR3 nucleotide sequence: TGTGCCTGGACTCGGGACTGGTCTGACCCTTGGGTCTTC. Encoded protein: CAWTRDWSDPWVF. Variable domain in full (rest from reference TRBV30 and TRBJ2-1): SQTIHQWPATLVQPVGSPLSLECTVEGTSNPNLYWYRQAAGRGLQLLFYSVGIGQISSEVPQNLSASRPQDRQFILSSKKLLLSDSGFYLCAWTRDWSDPWVFGPGTRLTVL.

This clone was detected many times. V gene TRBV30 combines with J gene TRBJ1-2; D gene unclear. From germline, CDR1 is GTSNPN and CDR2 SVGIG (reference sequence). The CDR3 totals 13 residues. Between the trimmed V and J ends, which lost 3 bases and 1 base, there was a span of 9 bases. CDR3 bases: TGTGCCTGGAGCCGGGGAGATAACTATGGCTACACCTTC. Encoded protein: CAWSRGDNYGYTF.

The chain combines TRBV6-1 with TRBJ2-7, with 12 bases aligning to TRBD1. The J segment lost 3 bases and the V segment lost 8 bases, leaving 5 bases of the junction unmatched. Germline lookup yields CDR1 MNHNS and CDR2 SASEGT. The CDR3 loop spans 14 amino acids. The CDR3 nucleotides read TGTGCCAGCTCGGGACAGGGGGCCGTCTACGAGCAGTACGTC. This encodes CASSGQGAVYEQYV.

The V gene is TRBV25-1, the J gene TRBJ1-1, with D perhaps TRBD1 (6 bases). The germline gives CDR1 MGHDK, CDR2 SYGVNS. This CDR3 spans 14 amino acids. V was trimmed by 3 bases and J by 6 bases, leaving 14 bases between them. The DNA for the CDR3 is TGTGCCAGCAGTGAGGACACGGGGGGCCCTGAAGCTTTCTTT. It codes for CASSEDTGGPEAFF.

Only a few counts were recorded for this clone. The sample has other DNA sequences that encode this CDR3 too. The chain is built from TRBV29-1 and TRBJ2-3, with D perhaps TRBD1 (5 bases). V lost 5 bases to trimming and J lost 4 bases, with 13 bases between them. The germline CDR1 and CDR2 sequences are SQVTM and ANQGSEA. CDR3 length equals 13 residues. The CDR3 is CSVRPLGPDTQYF. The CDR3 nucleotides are TGCAGCGTTCGCCCCTTGGGGCCAGATACGCAGTATTTT.

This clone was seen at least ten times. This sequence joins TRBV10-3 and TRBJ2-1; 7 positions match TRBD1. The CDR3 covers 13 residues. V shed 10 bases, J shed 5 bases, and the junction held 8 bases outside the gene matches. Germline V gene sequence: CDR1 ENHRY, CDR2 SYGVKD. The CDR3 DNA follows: TGTGCCACTGCCGGGACAGCGAACAATGAGCAGTTCTTC. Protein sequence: CATAGTANNEQFF.

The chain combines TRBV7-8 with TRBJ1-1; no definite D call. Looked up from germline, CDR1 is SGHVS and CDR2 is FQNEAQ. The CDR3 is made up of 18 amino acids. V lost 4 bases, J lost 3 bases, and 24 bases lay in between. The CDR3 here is CASSSGREGPDPYTEAFF. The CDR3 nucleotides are TGTGCCAGCAGCTCCGGAAGGGAAGGGCCAGACCCCTACACTGAAGCTTTCTTT. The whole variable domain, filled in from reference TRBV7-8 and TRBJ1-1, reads GAGVSQSPRYKVAKRGQDVALRCDPISGHVSLFWYQQALGQGPEFLTYFQNEAQLDKSGLPSDRFFAERPEGSVSTLKIQRTQQEDSAVYLCASSSGREGPDPYTEAFFGQGTRLTVV.

The CDR3 here is CASSYFHQGWGNTIYF. CDR3 DNA: TGTGCCAGCAGTTACTTCCACCAGGGTTGGGGAAACACCATATATTTT. The J gene is TRBJ1-3, the V gene TRBV6-5, with D perhaps matching TRBD1 (5 bases). The CDR3 consists of 16 residues. CDR1 is MNHEY and CDR2 is SVGAGI in the germline V gene. V was shortened by 1 base and J by 4 bases, with 14 bases between the two germline ends.

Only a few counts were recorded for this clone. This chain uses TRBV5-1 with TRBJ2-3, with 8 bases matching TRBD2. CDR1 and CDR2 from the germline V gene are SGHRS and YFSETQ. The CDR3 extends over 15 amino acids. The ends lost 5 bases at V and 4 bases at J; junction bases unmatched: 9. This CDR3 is CASRESGSLADTQYF. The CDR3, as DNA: TGCGCCAGCAGGGAGAGCGGGAGTCTCGCAGATACGCAGTATTTT.

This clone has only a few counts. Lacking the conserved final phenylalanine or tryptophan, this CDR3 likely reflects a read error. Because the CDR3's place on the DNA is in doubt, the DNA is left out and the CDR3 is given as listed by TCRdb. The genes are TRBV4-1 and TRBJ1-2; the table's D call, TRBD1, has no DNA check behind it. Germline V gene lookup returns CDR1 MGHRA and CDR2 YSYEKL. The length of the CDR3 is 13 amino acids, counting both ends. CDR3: CASSLRGEFPPTL.

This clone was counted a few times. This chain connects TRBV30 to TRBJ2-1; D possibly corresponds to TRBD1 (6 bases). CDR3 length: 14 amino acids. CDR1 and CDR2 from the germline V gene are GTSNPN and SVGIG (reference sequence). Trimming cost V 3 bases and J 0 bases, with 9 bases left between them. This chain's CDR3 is CAWSRGRSYNEQFF. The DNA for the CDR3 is TGTGCCTGGAGCAGGGGTCGCTCCTACAATGAGCAGTTCTTC.

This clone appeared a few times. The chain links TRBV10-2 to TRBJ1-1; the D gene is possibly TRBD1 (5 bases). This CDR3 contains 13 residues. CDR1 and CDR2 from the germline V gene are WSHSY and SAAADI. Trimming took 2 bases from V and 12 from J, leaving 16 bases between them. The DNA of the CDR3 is TGCGCCAGCAGTGAGCAGATCTCGGGACGCCCTTTCTTT. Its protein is CASSEQISGRPFF.

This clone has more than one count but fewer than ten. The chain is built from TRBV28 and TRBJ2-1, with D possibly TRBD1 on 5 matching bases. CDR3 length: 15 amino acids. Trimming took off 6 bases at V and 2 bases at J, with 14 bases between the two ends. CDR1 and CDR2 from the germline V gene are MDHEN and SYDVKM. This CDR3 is CASSPPDTTYNEQFF. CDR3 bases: TGTGCCAGCAGCCCCCCGGACACTACCTACAATGAGCAGTTCTTC.

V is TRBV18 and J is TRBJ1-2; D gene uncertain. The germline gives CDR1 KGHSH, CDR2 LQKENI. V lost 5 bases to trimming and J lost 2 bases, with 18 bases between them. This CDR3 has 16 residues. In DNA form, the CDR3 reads TGTGCCAGCTCAGAAAGTGCTCGGGTCATAAACTATGGCTACACCTTC. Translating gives CASSESARVINYGYTF.

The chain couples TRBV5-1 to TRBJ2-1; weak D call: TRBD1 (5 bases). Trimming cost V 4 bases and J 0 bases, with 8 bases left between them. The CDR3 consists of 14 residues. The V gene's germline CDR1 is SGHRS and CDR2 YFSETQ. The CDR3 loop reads CASSGASSYNEQFF. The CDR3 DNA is TGCGCCAGCAGCGGGGCGAGCTCCTACAATGAGCAGTTCTTC.

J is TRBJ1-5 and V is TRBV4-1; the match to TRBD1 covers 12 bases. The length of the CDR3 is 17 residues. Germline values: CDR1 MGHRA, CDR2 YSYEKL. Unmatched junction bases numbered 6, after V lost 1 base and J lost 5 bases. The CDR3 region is CASSQGGTGGLYQPQHF. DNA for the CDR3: TGCGCCAGCAGCCAAGGGGGGACAGGGGGCCTGTATCAGCCCCAGCATTTT.